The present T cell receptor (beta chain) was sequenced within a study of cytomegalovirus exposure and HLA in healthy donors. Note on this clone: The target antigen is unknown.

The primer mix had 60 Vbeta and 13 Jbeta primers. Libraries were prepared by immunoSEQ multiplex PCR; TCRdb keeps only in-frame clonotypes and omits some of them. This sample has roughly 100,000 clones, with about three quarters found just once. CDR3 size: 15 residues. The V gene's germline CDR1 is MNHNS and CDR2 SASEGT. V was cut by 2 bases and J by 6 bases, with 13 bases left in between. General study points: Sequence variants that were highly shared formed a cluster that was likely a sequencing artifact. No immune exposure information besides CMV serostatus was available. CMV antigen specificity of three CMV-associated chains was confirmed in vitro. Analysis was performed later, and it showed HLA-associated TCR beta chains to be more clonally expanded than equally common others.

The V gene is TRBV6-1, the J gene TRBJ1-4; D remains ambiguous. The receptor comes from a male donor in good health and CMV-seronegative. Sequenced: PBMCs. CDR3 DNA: TGTGCCAGCAGTGAAATTCGGCGACTGTATGAAAAACTGTTTTTT. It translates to CASSEIRRLYEKLFF.